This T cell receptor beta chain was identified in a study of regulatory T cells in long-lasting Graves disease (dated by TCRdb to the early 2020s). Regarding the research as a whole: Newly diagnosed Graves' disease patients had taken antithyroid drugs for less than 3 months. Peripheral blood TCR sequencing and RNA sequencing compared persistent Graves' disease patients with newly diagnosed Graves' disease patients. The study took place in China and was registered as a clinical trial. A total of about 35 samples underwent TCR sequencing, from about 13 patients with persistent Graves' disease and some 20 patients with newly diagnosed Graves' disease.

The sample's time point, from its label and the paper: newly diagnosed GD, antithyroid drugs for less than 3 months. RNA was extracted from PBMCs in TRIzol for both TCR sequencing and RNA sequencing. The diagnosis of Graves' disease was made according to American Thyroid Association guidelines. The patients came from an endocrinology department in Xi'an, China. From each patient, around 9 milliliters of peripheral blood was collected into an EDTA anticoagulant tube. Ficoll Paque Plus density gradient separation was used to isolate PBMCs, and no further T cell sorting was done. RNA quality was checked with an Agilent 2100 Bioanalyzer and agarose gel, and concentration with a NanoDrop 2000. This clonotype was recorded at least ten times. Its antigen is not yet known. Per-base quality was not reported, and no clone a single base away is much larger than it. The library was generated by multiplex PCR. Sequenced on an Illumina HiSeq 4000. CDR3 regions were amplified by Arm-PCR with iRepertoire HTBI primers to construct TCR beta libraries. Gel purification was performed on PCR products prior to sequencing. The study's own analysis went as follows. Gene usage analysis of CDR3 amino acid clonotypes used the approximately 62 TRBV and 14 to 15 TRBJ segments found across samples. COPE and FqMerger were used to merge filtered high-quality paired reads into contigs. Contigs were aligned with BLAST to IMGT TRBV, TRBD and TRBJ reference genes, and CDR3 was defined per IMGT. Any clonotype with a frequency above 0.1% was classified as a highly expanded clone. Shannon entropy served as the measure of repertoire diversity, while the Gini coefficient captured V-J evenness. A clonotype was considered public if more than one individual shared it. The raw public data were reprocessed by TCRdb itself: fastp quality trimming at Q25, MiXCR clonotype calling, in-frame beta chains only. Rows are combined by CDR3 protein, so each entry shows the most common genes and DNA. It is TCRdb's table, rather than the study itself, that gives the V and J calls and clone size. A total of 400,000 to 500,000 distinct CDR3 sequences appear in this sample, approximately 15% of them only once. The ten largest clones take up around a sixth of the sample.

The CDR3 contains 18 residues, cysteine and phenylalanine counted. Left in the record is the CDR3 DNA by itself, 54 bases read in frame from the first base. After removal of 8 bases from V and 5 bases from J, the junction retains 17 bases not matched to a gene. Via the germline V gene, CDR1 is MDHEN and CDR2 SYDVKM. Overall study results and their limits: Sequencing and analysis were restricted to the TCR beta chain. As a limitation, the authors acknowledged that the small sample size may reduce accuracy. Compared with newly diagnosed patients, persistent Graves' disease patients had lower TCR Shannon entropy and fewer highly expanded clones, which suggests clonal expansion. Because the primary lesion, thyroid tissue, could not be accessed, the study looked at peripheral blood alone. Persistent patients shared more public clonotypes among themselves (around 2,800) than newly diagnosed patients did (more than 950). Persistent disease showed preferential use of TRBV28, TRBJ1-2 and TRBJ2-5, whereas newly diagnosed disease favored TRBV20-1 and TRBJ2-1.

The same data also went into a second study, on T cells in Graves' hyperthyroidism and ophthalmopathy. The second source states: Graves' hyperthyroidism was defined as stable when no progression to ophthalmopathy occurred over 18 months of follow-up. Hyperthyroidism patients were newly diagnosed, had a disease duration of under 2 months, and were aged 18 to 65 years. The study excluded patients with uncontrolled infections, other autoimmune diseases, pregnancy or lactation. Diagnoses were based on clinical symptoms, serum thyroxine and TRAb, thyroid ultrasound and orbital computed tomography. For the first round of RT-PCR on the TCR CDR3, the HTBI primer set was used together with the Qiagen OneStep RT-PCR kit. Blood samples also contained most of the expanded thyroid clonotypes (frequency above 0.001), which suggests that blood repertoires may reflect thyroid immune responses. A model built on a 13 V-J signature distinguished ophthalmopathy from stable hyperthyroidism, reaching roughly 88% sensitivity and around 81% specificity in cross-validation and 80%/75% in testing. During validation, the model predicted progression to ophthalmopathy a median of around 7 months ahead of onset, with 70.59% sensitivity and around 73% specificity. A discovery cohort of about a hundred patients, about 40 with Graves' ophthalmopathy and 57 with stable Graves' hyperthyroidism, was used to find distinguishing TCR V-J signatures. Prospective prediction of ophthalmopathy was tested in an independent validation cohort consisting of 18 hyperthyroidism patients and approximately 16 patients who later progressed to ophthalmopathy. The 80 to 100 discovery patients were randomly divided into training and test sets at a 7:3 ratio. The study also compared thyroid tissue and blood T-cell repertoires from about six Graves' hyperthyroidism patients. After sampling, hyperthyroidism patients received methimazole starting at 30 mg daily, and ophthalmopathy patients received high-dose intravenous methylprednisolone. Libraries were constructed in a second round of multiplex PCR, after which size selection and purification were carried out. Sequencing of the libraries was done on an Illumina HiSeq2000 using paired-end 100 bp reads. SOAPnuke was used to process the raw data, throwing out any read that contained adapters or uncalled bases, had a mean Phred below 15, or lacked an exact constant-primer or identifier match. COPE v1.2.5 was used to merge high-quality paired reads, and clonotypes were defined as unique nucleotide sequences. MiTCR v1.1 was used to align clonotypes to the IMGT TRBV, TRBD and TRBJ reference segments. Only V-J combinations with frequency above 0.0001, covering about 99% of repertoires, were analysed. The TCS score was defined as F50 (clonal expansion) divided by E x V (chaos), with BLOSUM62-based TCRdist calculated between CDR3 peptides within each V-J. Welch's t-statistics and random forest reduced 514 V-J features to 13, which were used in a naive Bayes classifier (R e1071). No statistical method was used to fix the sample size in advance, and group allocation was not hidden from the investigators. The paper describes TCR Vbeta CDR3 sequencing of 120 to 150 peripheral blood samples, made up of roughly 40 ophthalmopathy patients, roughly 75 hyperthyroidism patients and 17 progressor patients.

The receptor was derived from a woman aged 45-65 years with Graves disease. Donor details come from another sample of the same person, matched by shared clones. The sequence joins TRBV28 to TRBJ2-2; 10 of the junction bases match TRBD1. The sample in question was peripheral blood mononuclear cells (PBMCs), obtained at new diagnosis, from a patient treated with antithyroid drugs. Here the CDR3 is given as CASANVGTGVESTGELFF. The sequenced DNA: TGTGCCAGCGCTAATGTGGGGACAGGGGTAGAGTCTACCGGGGAGCTGTTTTTT.